This T cell receptor beta chain appears in the sequencing data of a study of identical twins. Overall study findings and caveats: In cord blood, abundant beta clonotypes had fewer insertions; memory showed no trend. A partial confounding effect on zero-insertion analyses could come from invariant MAIT and iNKT cells.

Deletions cut 0 bases from V and 7 bases from J, with 11 bases between. Germline V gives CDR1 SGHRS, CDR2 YFSETQ. The CDR3 contains 14 residues. TCRdb re-analysed the 5' RACE reads in MiXCR, keeping a single row per CDR3 protein. This sample has around 680,000 distinct CDR3 sequences, with over 8.5% found just once. At least ten counts were recorded for this clonotype. Antigen: not known. In every case, the donor was a healthy Caucasian. This sample was also put to use in a study of yellow fever vaccine responses in identical twins.

The sequenced sample consisted of PBMCs. The TCR comes from a woman aged 18 to 35 in good health. This sequence joins TRBV5-1 and TRBJ2-1; D unclear. CDR3 region: CASSLDLWYNEQFF. The CDR3 bases are TGCGCCAGCAGCTTGGACCTCTGGTATAATGAGCAGTTCTTC.